A single sample is the source of the 2 T cell receptor beta chains below, sequenced in a study of human T cells and chemical hapten exposure. TCRdb ran MiXCR on the RACE reads and lists one entry per CDR3 protein. The sample yields around 130,000 distinct CDR3 sequences, 8.5% to 9.5% seen once. Specified time point: healthy volunteer bleed at 2 weeks. Someone pulled total RNA out of unfractionated whole blood. The sequenced sample consisted of whole blood. The receptor source for this set is a male donor in good health. Some clones in this sample may be carry-over from other donors' samples.

J is TRBJ2-1 and V is TRBV25-1; 15 bases map to TRBD2. V lost 4 bases to trimming and J lost 15 bases; unmatched junction nucleotides: 7. Germline CDR1 reads MGHDK; CDR2 reads SYGVNS. The CDR3 extends over 14 amino acids. CDR3 region: CASSARTSGGAAFF. CDR3 sequence (DNA): TGTGCCAGCAGTGCCAGGACTAGCGGGGGGGCCGCGTTCTTC.

This sequence joins TRBV7-7 and TRBJ2-5; possibly TRBD1 for D (6 bases). The CDR3 has 15 amino acids. V was trimmed by 0 bases and J by 1 base, leaving 9 bases between them. The germline V gene has CDR1 SSHAT and CDR2 FNYEAQ (reference sequence). CDR3 in amino acids: CASSLAPGVQETQYF. The CDR3 coding sequence is TGTGCCAGCAGCTTAGCCCCAGGGGTCCAAGAGACCCAGTACTTC.